This TCR beta chain was observed in a study of T cells in Graves' hyperthyroidism and ophthalmopathy. Amplified TCR beta CDR3 regions derived from RNA transcripts. Carried out on the TCR CDR3, a first-round RT-PCR used the HTBI primer set. MiXCR, run by TCRdb on the multiplex PCR reads, gives a single entry per CDR3 protein. The data show hundreds of thousands of distinct CDR3 sequences, around a fifth seen once. The CDR3 runs to 15 residues. V was cut by 6 bases and J by 6 bases, with 21 bases left in between. Germline V gives CDR1 MNHEY, CDR2 SMNVEV (reference sequence). This clonotype was seen more than once but under ten times.

Material: blood. The receptor was derived from a woman in her 70s with Graves' ophthalmopathy. The chain is built from TRBV27 and TRBJ2-7; tentative D call: TRBD2 (5 bases). The CDR3 DNA follows: TGTGCCAGCAGCCCCGTATGGAGCGGTCCCTTCGAGCAGTACTTC. This sequence encodes CASSPVWSGPFEQYF.